This note documents a single T cell receptor (beta chain) sequence. This clonotype appeared many times. It lacks a known antigen. Base qualities were left out, and no much larger clone turns up one base away. The junction shows trimming of 6 bases on V and 2 bases on J, plus 14 bases between the germline ends. CDR1 and CDR2, looked up from the germline V gene, are MDHEN and SYDVKM. The CDR3 goes from the cysteine to the phenylalanine over 14 residues. The entry retains the CDR3 DNA only, 42 bases that are in frame from base 1. This record comes from a study of glioma-infiltrating T cells (dated by TCRdb to the mid-2010s). For the study in its entirety: Glioma tissue, non-neoplastic brain tissue and matched peripheral blood mononuclear cells were used as sources from which TCR alpha- and beta-chain repertoires were sequenced. Each tissue-infiltrating repertoire was compared with the same patient's peripheral blood repertoire to measure divergence between tissue and blood T-cell populations. The paired cohort comprised three low-grade glioma patients, roughly 8 primary glioblastoma patients and three non-glioma patients contributing non-neoplastic brain tissue. Study-wide conclusions, independent of this receptor: Very few CDR3 sequences were shared between tissue and blood, attributed to high CDR3 diversity and limited sampling. VJ-independent divergence between tissue and blood was below expectation in non-neoplastic patients but above expectation in all gliomas, especially low-grade gliomas. Group comparisons rested on small numbers: three non-neoplastic, three low-grade glioma and roughly eight glioblastoma patients.

TCR alpha and beta CDR3 regions were amplified with the iRepertoire nested amplicon-rescue multiplex PCR (arm-PCR) platform from RNA. The input for one-step reverse transcription and amplification was about 95-450 ng of either tissue mRNA or PBMC total RNA. Following bead purification, Illumina adapters were added through a secondary multiplex PCR, and the libraries were then gel-purified between 200 and 400 bp. Demultiplexing relied on internal 6-nucleotide barcodes carried by the libraries. The libraries were sequenced on an Illumina MiSeq using 2x220 or 2x250 nucleotide paired-end reads. The authors' pipeline ran thus. Paired reads were merged using FLASH 1.2.11 and aligned with BWA-MEM to the GRCh37 human genome, and TRA and TRB reads were then extracted. For V and J assignment, an IMGT-derived reference of cassette sequences and CDR3 motifs that included pseudogenes was used. Three-frame translation of reads was performed, and productive CDR3s were defined as those with a C...FGXG motif and no stop codons. A clonotype was defined as a unique combination of a V-J cassette pair and a CDR3 amino acid sequence. Hamming distance filtering was applied to reads, with thresholds set by the sequence error rate of each sample in mapped regions. TCRdb ran its own pipeline on the public reads, namely fastp trimming at Q25 and MiXCR clone calling, and kept in-frame beta chains. Under each unique CDR3 protein, matching rows form one entry showing the most common genes and DNA. What appears here as the V and J calls and clone size reflects TCRdb's work, not the paper's. In this sample the table shows 150,000 to 200,000 distinct CDR3 sequences, over 40% of which occur a single time. The ten largest clones take up roughly 5.5% of the sample.

The specimen sequenced was glioma tissue, nonneoplastic brain tissue, or PBMCs (not recorded which). The V and J genes are TRBV28 and TRBJ2-7; the D gene is not confidently resolved. The clonotype was recovered from a human donor with low-grade glioma or glioblastoma, undergoing nonglioma brain surgery, or in good health (not recorded which). The CDR3 protein is CASSHYWDAYEQYF. The nucleotides read TGTGCCAGCAGCCACTATTGGGATGCCTACGAGCAGTACTTC.